What follows is one T cell receptor beta chain and its context. With V trimmed by 0 bases and J by 4 bases, 13 bases remained unmatched. Germline loops: CDR1 MGHRA, CDR2 YSYEKL. CDR3 length equals 19 residues. Here immunoSEQ multiplex PCR was the method, and the copy in TCRdb shows in-frame clones only, minus some. The repertoire holds about 140,000 clones, about 84% seen once, with 1.5% to 2% in the top ten. This sample is drawn from a study of blood T cell repertoires in COVID-19. Study as a whole: In each case, the material was cDNA or gDNA derived from T cells, B-cell-depleted T cells, or PBMCs.

The receptor's source is a young woman who had been exposed to COVID-19. The source material was PBMCs or T cells enriched from blood (not recorded which). The rearrangement links TRBV4-1 to TRBJ1-5; 9 bases are shared with TRBD1. CDR3 sequence reads: CASSQEIVGTGGPNQPQHF. The CDR3 region has the DNA TGCGCCAGCAGCCAAGAGATCGTTGGAACAGGGGGCCCAAATCAGCCCCAGCATTTT.